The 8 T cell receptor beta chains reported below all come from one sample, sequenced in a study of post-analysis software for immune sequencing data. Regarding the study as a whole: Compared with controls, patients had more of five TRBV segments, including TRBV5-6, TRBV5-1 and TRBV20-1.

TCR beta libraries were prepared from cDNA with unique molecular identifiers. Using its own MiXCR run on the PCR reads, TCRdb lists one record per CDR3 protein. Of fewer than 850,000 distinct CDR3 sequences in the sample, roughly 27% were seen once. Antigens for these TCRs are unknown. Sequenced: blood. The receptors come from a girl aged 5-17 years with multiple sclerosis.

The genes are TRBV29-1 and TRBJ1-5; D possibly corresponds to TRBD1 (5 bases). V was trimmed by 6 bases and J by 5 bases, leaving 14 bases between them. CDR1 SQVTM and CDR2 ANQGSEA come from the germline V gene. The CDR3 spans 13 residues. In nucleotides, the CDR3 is TGCAGCGTCCGTATTAGGGGAGATCAGCCCCAGCATTTT. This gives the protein CSVRIRGDQPQHF.

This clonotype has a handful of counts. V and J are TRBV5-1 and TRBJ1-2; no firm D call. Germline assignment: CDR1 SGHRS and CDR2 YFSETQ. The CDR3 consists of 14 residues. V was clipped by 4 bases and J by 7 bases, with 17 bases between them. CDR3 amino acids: CASSQTNGAGGYTF. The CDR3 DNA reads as TGCGCCAGCAGCCAAACGAACGGTGCAGGTGGCTACACCTTC.

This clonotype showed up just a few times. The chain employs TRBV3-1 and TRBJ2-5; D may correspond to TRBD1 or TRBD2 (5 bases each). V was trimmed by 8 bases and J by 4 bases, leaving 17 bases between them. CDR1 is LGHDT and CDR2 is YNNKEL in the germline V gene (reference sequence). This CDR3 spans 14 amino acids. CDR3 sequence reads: CASRNGAGPETQYF. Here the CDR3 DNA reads TGTGCCAGCCGCAACGGGGCAGGCCCAGAGACCCAGTACTTC.

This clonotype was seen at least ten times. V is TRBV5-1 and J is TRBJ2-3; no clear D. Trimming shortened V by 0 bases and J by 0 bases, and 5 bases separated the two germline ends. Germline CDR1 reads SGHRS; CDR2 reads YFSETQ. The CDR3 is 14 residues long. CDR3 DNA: TGCGCCAGCAGCTTGGTTCTGAGCACAGATACGCAGTATTTT. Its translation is CASSLVLSTDTQYF.

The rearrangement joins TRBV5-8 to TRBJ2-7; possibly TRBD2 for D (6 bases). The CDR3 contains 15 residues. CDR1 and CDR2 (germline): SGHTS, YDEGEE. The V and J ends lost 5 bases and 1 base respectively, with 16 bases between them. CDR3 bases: TGTGCCAGCAGACACGGGACTTTAGAATCCTACGAGCAGTACTTC. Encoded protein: CASRHGTLESYEQYF.

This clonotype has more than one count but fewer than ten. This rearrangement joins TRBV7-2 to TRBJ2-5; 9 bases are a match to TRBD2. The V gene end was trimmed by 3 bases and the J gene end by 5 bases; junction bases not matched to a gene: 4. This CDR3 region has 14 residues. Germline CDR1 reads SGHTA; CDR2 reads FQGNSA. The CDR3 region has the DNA TGTGCCAGCAGCTTGTATAGCGGGAGTGAGACCCAGTACTTC. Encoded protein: CASSLYSGSETQYF.

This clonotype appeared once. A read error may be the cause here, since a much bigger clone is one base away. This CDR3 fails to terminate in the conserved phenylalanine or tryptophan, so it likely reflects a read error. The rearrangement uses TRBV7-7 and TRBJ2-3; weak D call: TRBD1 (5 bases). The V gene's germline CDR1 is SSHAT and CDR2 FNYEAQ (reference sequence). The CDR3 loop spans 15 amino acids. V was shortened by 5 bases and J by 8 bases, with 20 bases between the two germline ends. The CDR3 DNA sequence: TGTGCCAGCAGCACAGGCCCCAACCAGGGTAGTACGCAGTATGTT. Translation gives CASSTGPNQGSTQYV.

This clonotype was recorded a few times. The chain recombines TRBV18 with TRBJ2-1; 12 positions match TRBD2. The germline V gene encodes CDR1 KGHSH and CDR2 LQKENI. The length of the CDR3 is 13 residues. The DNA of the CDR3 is TGTGCATCGGGGACTAGCGGGTTCAATGAGCAGTTCTTC. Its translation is CASGTSGFNEQFF.